A single sample is the source of the 29 T cell receptor beta chains below, sequenced in a study of OX40 agonist ivuxolimab in advanced cancers. Using immunoSEQ multiplex PCR, the repertoire was profiled, and TCRdb retains in-frame clones only, with some absent. The sample lists about 49,000 clones; around four fifths were seen once. Material: CD4+ or CD8+ T cells sorted from blood, obtained in a trial of the OX40 agonist ivuxolimab. The receptors originated from an adult with an advanced solid tumor such as melanoma, head and neck, liver or kidney cancer.

The J gene is TRBJ2-7, the V gene TRBV5-1; D tentatively fits TRBD1 or TRBD2 (6 bases each). Between the trimmed V and J ends, which lost 4 bases and 9 bases, there was a span of 17 bases. The germline V gene has CDR1 SGHRS and CDR2 YFSETQ. CDR3 size: 13 residues. CDR3 nucleotides: TGCGCCAGCAGCCGTGACAGGACTACGGGGCAGTACTTC. Protein: CASSRDRTTGQYF.

A word on this clone: This same CDR3 is encoded by further DNA sequences in the sample. The V and J genes are TRBV11-3 and TRBJ1-1; the D is unclear. Germline-derived CDR1 and CDR2 are SGHNT and YENEEA. The ends were cut back, 2 bases at V and 2 bases at J, with 6 bases in the middle. There are 13 residues in the CDR3. The chain's CDR3 is CASSLTANTEAFF. The CDR3 DNA sequence: TGTGCCAGCAGCTTAACAGCCAACACTGAAGCTTTCTTT.

The chain uses TRBV6-6 and TRBJ2-7; D remains unclear. CDR3 length equals 13 residues. Germline V gives CDR1 MNHNY, CDR2 SVGAGI (reference sequence). V shed 6 bases and J shed 3 bases, with 12 bases lying between them. In DNA form, the CDR3 reads TGTGCCAGCAGCCAGACACTCAACTACGAGCAGTACTTC. It codes for CASSQTLNYEQYF.

As concerns this clone: One end of the junction fails to match germline, which may point to a read error. V and J are TRBV5-6 and TRBJ2-1; D is uncertain. CDR1 and CDR2 (germline): SGHDT, YYEEEE. The CDR3 runs 15 residues. The CDR3 DNA is TGTGCCAGCGGCTTATCGCTCAGCTCCTACAATGAGCAGTTCTTC. Its protein is CASGLSLSSYNEQFF. The full variable domain, its missing parts supplied by reference TRBV5-6 and TRBJ2-1, is DAGVTQSPTHLIKTRGQQVTLRCSPKSGHDTVSWYQQALGQGPQFIFQYYEEEERQRGNFPDRFSGHQFPNYSSELNVNALLLGDSALYLCASGLSLSSYNEQFFGPGTRLTVL.

The chain joins TRBV6-1 to TRBJ1-5; D gene unclear. The germline CDR1 and CDR2 sequences are MNHNS and SASEGT. The CDR3 spans 11 residues. The V end lost 5 bases, the J end lost 10 bases, and 9 bases lay between the germline ends. The CDR3: CASSKVGPQHF. For the CDR3, the DNA is TGTGCCAGCAGTAAAGTAGGACCCCAGCATTTT.

The chain uses TRBV11-2 and TRBJ1-2, with 12 bases lining up with TRBD1. The length of the CDR3 is 18 residues. J was trimmed by 2 bases and V by 2 bases; bases with no gene match: 9. Germline V gene lookup returns CDR1 SGHAT and CDR2 FQNNGV. Written as DNA, the CDR3 is TGTGCCAGCAGCTTATCCCCGGGACAGGGGGCGCCGAACTATGGCTACACCTTC. Protein sequence: CASSLSPGQGAPNYGYTF.

This chain joins TRBV7-2 and TRBJ2-3; D gene unclear. Trimming removed 3 bases from V and 5 bases from J, with 9 bases in between. The CDR3 is 13 amino acids. Germline-derived CDR1 and CDR2 are SGHTA and FQGNSA. CDR3 residues: CASSFPNEDTQYF. The CDR3 DNA follows: TGTGCCAGCAGCTTCCCGAACGAAGATACGCAGTATTTT.

The chain uses TRBV5-1 and TRBJ1-5, with 7 bases matching TRBD1. Germline V gene sequence: CDR1 SGHRS, CDR2 YFSETQ. V shed 0 bases and J 1 base; nucleotides not matched to a gene: 1. This CDR3 is 15 amino acids long. Here the CDR3 reads CASSLEGQSNQPQHF. The CDR3 nucleotides are TGCGCCAGCAGCTTGGAGGGACAGAGCAATCAGCCCCAGCATTTT.

This chain uses TRBV5-1 with TRBJ2-1; 10 bases are a match to TRBD2. Germline CDR1 SGHRS, CDR2 YFSETQ. V dropped 7 bases and J dropped 0; count of bases not matched to a gene: 4. The CDR3 length is 15 residues. This CDR3 is CASGPSGSSYNEQFF. The CDR3 nucleotides read TGCGCCAGCGGCCCTAGCGGGAGCTCCTACAATGAGCAGTTCTTC.

The V call is TRBV15, the J call TRBJ2-5; D remains ambiguous. From germline, CDR1 is LNHNV and CDR2 YYDKDF (reference sequence). The CDR3 runs to 11 residues. The V end was cut by 1 base, the J end by 7 bases, with 4 bases between. Here the CDR3 reads CATSRGGTQYF. CDR3 sequence (DNA): TGTGCCACCAGCAGAGGAGGGACCCAGTACTTC. Complete variable domain (other parts from reference TRBV15 and TRBJ2-5): DAMVIQNPRYQVTQFGKPVTLSCSQTLNHNVMYWYQQKSSQAPKLLFHYYDKDFNNEADTPDNFQSRRPNTSFCFLDIRSPGLGDTAMYLCATSRGGTQYFGPGTRLLVL.

The chain has TRBV18 and TRBJ1-3; D uncertain. This CDR3 has 16 amino acids. Germline values: CDR1 KGHSH, CDR2 LQKENI. V was trimmed by 3 bases and J by 3 bases, leaving 15 bases between them. DNA for the CDR3: TGTGCCAGCTCACCTACGGACGAGAATGGTGGAAACACCATATATTTT. This sequence encodes CASSPTDENGGNTIYF.

The chain uses TRBV7-2 and TRBJ2-5; no reliable D call. CDR1 is SGHTA, CDR2 FQGNSA, per germline. The ends were cut back, 4 bases at V and 5 bases at J, with 11 bases in the middle. CDR3 length: 13 amino acids. CDR3: CASSSRVVETQYF. As DNA, the CDR3 is TGTGCCAGCAGCTCAAGGGTTGTTGAGACCCAGTACTTC.

The V gene is TRBV7-8, the J gene TRBJ2-7; D gene unclear. Looked up from germline, CDR1 is SGHVS and CDR2 is FQNEAQ. The CDR3 sequence is 15 residues long. The V gene lost 1 base and the J gene lost 0 bases, with 10 bases spanning the gap. CDR3 region: CASSLVLGHSYEQYF. In DNA, the CDR3 is TGTGCCAGCAGCTTAGTTCTTGGGCACTCCTACGAGCAGTACTTC.

This clone was observed a single time. The chain carries TRBV5-4 and TRBJ2-3; the match to TRBD2 covers 10 bases. Per the germline V gene, CDR1 is SGHNT and CDR2 is YYREEE (reference sequence). Trimming removed 4 bases from V and 1 base from J; junction bases left unmatched: 6. There are 16 residues in the CDR3. For the CDR3, the DNA is TGTGCCAGCAGCGGGGGGGGACTAGCGCGCACAGATACGCAGTATTTT. It encodes CASSGGGLARTDTQYF. The variable domain in full, with the rest retrieved from reference TRBV5-4 and TRBJ2-3, is ETGVTQSPTHLIKTRGQQVTLRCSSQSGHNTVSWYQQALGQGPQFIFQYYREEENGRGNFPPRFSGLQFPNYSSELNVNALELDDSALYLCASSGGGLARTDTQYFGPGTRLTVL.

The DNA of the CDR3 is TGTGCCAGCAACCTCCAGGGGTATTCACCCCTCCACTTT. This translates into CASNLQGYSPLHF. This chain uses TRBV6-1 with TRBJ1-6, with D maybe TRBD1 (6 bases). The CDR3 consists of 13 residues. The germline V gene encodes CDR1 MNHNS and CDR2 SASEGT. V lost 7 bases and J lost 8, with 12 bases in between.

Relative to its sample, this clone is medium-sized. Within the sample, other DNA sequences also encode this same CDR3. V is TRBV7-2 and J is TRBJ2-7; the D is unclear. V was pared by 2 bases and J by 3 bases, with 2 bases between. CDR3 length: 11 residues. Germline CDR1 is SGHTA and CDR2 is FQGNSA. CDR3 nucleotide sequence: TGTGCCAGCAGCTTATACTACGAGCAGTACTTC. This gives the protein CASSLYYEQYF.

The chain combines TRBV10-3 with TRBJ1-4; TRBD1 matches 9 bases. Germline CDR1 ENHRY, CDR2 SYGVKD. The length of the CDR3 is 17 residues. Trimming at V came to 10 bases and at J to 0 bases, leaving 12 bases not matched to a gene. The CDR3 spells CATFPGTGRTTNEKLFF. For the CDR3, the DNA is TGTGCCACCTTCCCCGGGACAGGGCGCACAACTAATGAAAAACTGTTTTTT.

V usage is TRBV2 and J usage is TRBJ2-1; TRBD2 matches at 13 bases. Germline CDR1 and CDR2: SNHLY and FYNNEI. Trimming cost V 5 bases and J 4 bases; bases outside gene matches: 2. The length of the CDR3 is 15 residues. This CDR3 reads CASSLLAGGYNEQFF. The CDR3 region has the DNA TGTGCCAGCAGTCTACTAGCGGGAGGGTACAATGAGCAGTTCTTC.

This clone showed up just a few times. The genes are TRBV7-8 and TRBJ1-5; D possibly corresponds to TRBD1 (5 bases). The CDR3 consists of 16 residues. The germline V and J ends were trimmed by 3 bases and 3 bases, with 15 bases remaining between them. Per germline, CDR1 SGHVS and CDR2 FQNEAQ. CDR3 in DNA: TGTGCCAGCAGCTTCGAATACGGGGCCATCAATCAGCCCCAGCATTTT. The encoded protein is CASSFEYGAINQPQHF.

This clone was seen a few times. The chain is built from TRBV2 and TRBJ2-7; D perhaps matches TRBD1 (6 bases). Germline V gives CDR1 SNHLY, CDR2 FYNNEI. V lost 6 bases to trimming and J lost 0 bases, with 9 bases between them. CDR3 length equals 13 residues. CDR3 residues: CASRRDNSYEQYF. CDR3 in DNA: TGTGCCAGCAGGAGGGACAACTCCTACGAGCAGTACTTC.

In the case of this clone: The same CDR3 can be traced to other DNA sequences in this sample. This chain connects TRBV28 to TRBJ2-3; unclear D gene. The CDR3 spans 12 residues. Between the trimmed V and J ends, which lost 5 bases and 2 bases, there was a span of 5 bases. Germline CDR1 is MDHEN and CDR2 is SYDVKM. CDR3 nucleotides: TGTGCCAGCAGTCTCCTCACAGATACGCAGTATTTT. Protein product: CASSLLTDTQYF.

The V and J genes are TRBV6-1 and TRBJ2-5, with D possibly TRBD2 on 6 matching bases. Deletions cut 4 bases from V and 1 base from J, with 7 bases between. There are 13 residues in the CDR3. Germline CDR1 and CDR2: MNHNS and SASEGT. CDR3 DNA sequence: TGTGCCAGCAGTGCGGGGGTCCAAGAGACCCAGTACTTC. The encoded protein is CASSAGVQETQYF.

This clone was observed a single time. The J gene is TRBJ2-7, the V gene TRBV13; TRBD2 matches at 7 bases. V trimming: 5 bases; J trimming: 1 base; junction bases outside the gene matches: 17. Germline lookup yields CDR1 PRHDT and CDR2 FYEKMQ (reference sequence). The CDR3 has 18 residues. This CDR3 reads CASSPLGVRGGSSYEQYF. Here the CDR3 DNA reads TGTGCCAGCAGCCCCCTGGGAGTTCGCGGCGGGAGTTCCTACGAGCAGTACTTC.

The V call is TRBV11-2, the J call TRBJ1-2; D ambiguous. V dropped 0 bases and J dropped 6 bases, with 17 bases sitting between them. The CDR3 totals 16 residues. Germline assignment: CDR1 SGHAT and CDR2 FQNNGV. The CDR3 sequence is CASSLDLPGKRDGYTF. In nucleotides, the CDR3 is TGTGCCAGCAGCTTAGATCTGCCGGGGAAGAGGGATGGCTACACCTTC.

The sample holds one count of this clone. The rearrangement uses TRBV9 and TRBJ2-4, with D perhaps given as TRBD1 or TRBD2 (5 bases each). The CDR3 runs to 15 residues. V was clipped by 4 bases and J by 8 bases, with 19 bases between them. Germline V gives CDR1 SGDLS, CDR2 YYNGEE. CDR3 amino acids: CASSKSPQGVDIQYF. In DNA form, the CDR3 reads TGTGCCAGCAGCAAAAGTCCCCAGGGAGTGGACATTCAGTACTTC.

V is TRBV6-6 and J is TRBJ2-5; D is possibly TRBD1 (6 bases). The CDR3 consists of 13 residues. CDR1 is MNHNY, CDR2 SVGAGI, per germline (reference sequence). The V and J ends lost 5 bases and 3 bases respectively, with 10 bases between them. The CDR3 sequence: CASSIYREETQYF. In nucleotides, the CDR3 is TGTGCCAGCAGTATCTACAGGGAAGAGACCCAGTACTTC.

The genes are TRBV5-5 and TRBJ2-7; D may correspond to TRBD1 or TRBD2 (6 bases each). Germline loops: CDR1 SGHKS, CDR2 YYEKEE (reference sequence). V lost 1 base to trimming and J lost 6 bases, with 11 bases between them. This CDR3 is built from 13 residues. The CDR3 nucleotides are TGTGCCAGCAGCTTGTCAGGGGACTCCGAGCAGTACTTC. The encoded protein is CASSLSGDSEQYF.

This clone has only one observation. This chain joins TRBV5-4 and TRBJ2-1, with no clear D. Trimming cost V 0 bases and J 10 bases, with 5 bases left between them. The CDR3 has 11 residues. Germline-derived CDR1 and CDR2 are SGHNT and YYREEE (reference sequence). CDR3 residues: CASSLEVEQFF. DNA of the CDR3: TGTGCCAGCAGCTTGGAGGTAGAGCAGTTCTTC.

The chain links TRBV2 to TRBJ2-1; D uncertain. Trimming removed 5 bases from V and 10 bases from J, with 9 bases in between. This CDR3 is built from 11 residues. Germline V gene sequence: CDR1 SNHLY, CDR2 FYNNEI. CDR3 region: CASSPFGEQFF. CDR3 DNA sequence: TGTGCCAGCAGTCCCTTTGGGGAGCAGTTCTTC.